This entry lists 2 T cell receptor beta chains sequenced from one sample in a study of sequential checkpoint blockade in melanoma. The repertoire was sequenced with immunoSEQ multiplex PCR; TCRdb's copy has only in-frame clones and lacks some. The table has tens of thousands of clones, roughly 80% seen once. Treatment defined: randomized to nivolumab then ipilimumab (arm A) or the reverse (arm B). Sample: CD8+ T cells sorted from blood (inferred from file names), taken from a patient given nivolumab and ipilimumab in sequence. All receptors derive from a human donor with melanoma.

This clone was picked up a small number of times. The chain uses TRBV13 and TRBJ2-5, with 9 bases that match TRBD2. TRBJ2-7 matches the DNA end more closely, so the J call is doubtful. Germline V gene lookup returns CDR1 PRHDT and CDR2 FYEKMQ (reference sequence). This CDR3 spans 14 amino acids. As DNA, the CDR3 is TGTGCCAGCAGCTTCGGAGCGGGAGGCTACGAGCAGTACTTC. This encodes CASSFGAGGYEQYF.

This clone appeared once. The genes are TRBV4-3 and TRBJ2-7, with 7 bases matching TRBD2. This CDR3 spans 16 amino acids. Trimming at V came to 4 bases and at J to 3 bases, leaving 12 bases not matched to a gene. Germline CDR1 is LGHNA and CDR2 is YSLEER. CDR3 sequence: CASSPRHSGEIYEQYF. For the CDR3, the DNA is TGCGCCAGCAGCCCCCGGCACAGCGGGGAGATCTACGAGCAGTACTTC.